This entry features one T cell receptor beta chain sequence. The protocol was immunoSEQ multiplex PCR, while the TCRdb copy is restricted to in-frame clones and leaves out a portion. The sample has roughly 200,000 clones, approximately 85% seen once. The entry originates in a study of blood T cell repertoires in COVID-19. Study-wide context: Whether acute or convalescent, the COVID-19 samples came from the United States, Italy and Spain.

The CDR3 is made up of 11 amino acids. The germline V and J ends were trimmed by 8 bases and 4 bases, with 11 bases remaining between them. The germline V gene encodes CDR1 GTSNPN and CDR2 SVGIG (reference sequence). Participant reports of clinical history set cohort assignment. V usage is TRBV30 and J usage is TRBJ1-2; D is possibly TRBD1 (6 bases). The clonotype comes from a man aged 40-50 years with acute COVID-19. Input material: PBMCs or T cells enriched from blood (not recorded which). CDR3 region: CAEGRGYGYTF. CDR3 DNA sequence: TGTGCCGAGGGCAGGGGCTATGGCTACACCTTC.